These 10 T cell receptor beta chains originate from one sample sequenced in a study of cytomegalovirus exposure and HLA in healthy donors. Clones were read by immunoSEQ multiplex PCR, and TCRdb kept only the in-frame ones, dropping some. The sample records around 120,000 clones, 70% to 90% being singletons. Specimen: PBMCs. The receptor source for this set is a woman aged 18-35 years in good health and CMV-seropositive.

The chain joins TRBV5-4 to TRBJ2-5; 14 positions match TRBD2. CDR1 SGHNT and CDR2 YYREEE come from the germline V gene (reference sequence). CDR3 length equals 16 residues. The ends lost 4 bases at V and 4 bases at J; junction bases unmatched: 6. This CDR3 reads CASSRTSGGRGETQYF. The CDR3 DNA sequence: TGTGCCAGCAGCCGGACTAGCGGGGGGCGCGGAGAGACCCAGTACTTC. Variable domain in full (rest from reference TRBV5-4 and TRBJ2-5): ETGVTQSPTHLIKTRGQQVTLRCSSQSGHNTVSWYQQALGQGPQFIFQYYREEENGRGNFPPRFSGLQFPNYSSELNVNALELDDSALYLCASSRTSGGRGETQYFGPGTRLLVL.

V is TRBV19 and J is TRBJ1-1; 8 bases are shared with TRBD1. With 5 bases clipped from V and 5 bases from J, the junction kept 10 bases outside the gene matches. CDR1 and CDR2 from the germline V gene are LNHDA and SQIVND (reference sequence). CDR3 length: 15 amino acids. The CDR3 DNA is TGTGCCAGTAGTCCGCGGACAGGGTGGGTAACTGAAGCTTTCTTT. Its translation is CASSPRTGWVTEAFF.

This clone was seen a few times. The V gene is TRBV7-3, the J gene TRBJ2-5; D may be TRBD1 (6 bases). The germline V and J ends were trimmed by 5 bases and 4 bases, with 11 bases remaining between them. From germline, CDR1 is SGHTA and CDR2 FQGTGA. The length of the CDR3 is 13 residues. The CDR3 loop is CASSRQAGETQYF. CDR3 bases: TGTGCCAGCAGCCGACAGGCTGGAGAGACCCAGTACTTC.

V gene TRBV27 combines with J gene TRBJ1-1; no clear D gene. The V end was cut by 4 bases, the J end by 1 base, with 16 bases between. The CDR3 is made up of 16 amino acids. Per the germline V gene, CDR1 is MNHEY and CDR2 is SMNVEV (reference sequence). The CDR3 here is CASSSPGSLGNTEAFF. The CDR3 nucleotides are TGTGCCAGCAGTTCCCCGGGGTCTCTGGGGAACACTGAAGCTTTCTTT.

The CDR3 region is CATSRDSGTPYLTF. CDR3 nucleotide sequence: TGTGCCACCAGCAGAGATTCTGGGACACCCTACCTAACCTTC. The rearrangement joins TRBV15 to TRBJ1-2; TRBD1 is a possible D gene (6 bases). Trimming took off 0 bases at V and 14 bases at J, with 19 bases between the two ends. The CDR3 contains 14 residues. CDR1 LNHNV and CDR2 YYDKDF come from the germline V gene (reference sequence).

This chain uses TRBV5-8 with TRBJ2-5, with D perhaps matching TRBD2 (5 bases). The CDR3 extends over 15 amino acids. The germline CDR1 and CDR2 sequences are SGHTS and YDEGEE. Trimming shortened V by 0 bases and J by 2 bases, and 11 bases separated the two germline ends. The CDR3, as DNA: TGTGCCAGCAGCTTGGGAGGGCAGGAGCAAGAGACCCAGTACTTC. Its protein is CASSLGGQEQETQYF.

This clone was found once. CDR3 region: CASSLVGGEKLFF. The CDR3 nucleotides read TGTGCCAGCAGCTTAGTCGGCGGGGAAAAACTGTTTTTT. The V gene is TRBV11-2, the J gene TRBJ1-4; D remains unclear. Trimming shortened V by 1 base and J by 8 bases, and 8 bases separated the two germline ends. CDR3 size: 13 residues. Germline lookup yields CDR1 SGHAT and CDR2 FQNNGV.

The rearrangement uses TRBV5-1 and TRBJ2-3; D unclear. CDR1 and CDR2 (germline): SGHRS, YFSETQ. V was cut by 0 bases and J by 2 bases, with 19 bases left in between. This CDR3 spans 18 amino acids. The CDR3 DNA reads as TGCGCCAGCAGCTTGGGCGTCGACTCTATAACCCTCACAGATACGCAGTATTTT. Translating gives CASSLGVDSITLTDTQYF.

Here the CDR3 DNA reads TGCGCCAGCAGCTTGGTCCCCGGGGGACAGGTTACTTATGGCTACACCTTC. This sequence encodes CASSLVPGGQVTYGYTF. V is TRBV5-1 and J is TRBJ1-2; TRBD1 agrees at 8 bases. The CDR3 sequence is 17 residues long. Unmatched junction bases numbered 12, after V lost 0 bases and J lost 5 bases. Germline V CDR1 and CDR2: SGHRS, YFSETQ.

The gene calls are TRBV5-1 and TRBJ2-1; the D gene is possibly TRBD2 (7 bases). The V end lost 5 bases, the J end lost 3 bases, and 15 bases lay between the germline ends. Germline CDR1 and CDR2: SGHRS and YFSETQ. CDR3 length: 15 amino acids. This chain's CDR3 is CASRRGAIIYNEQFF. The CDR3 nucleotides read TGCGCCAGCAGACGGGGGGCCATAATCTACAATGAGCAGTTCTTC.